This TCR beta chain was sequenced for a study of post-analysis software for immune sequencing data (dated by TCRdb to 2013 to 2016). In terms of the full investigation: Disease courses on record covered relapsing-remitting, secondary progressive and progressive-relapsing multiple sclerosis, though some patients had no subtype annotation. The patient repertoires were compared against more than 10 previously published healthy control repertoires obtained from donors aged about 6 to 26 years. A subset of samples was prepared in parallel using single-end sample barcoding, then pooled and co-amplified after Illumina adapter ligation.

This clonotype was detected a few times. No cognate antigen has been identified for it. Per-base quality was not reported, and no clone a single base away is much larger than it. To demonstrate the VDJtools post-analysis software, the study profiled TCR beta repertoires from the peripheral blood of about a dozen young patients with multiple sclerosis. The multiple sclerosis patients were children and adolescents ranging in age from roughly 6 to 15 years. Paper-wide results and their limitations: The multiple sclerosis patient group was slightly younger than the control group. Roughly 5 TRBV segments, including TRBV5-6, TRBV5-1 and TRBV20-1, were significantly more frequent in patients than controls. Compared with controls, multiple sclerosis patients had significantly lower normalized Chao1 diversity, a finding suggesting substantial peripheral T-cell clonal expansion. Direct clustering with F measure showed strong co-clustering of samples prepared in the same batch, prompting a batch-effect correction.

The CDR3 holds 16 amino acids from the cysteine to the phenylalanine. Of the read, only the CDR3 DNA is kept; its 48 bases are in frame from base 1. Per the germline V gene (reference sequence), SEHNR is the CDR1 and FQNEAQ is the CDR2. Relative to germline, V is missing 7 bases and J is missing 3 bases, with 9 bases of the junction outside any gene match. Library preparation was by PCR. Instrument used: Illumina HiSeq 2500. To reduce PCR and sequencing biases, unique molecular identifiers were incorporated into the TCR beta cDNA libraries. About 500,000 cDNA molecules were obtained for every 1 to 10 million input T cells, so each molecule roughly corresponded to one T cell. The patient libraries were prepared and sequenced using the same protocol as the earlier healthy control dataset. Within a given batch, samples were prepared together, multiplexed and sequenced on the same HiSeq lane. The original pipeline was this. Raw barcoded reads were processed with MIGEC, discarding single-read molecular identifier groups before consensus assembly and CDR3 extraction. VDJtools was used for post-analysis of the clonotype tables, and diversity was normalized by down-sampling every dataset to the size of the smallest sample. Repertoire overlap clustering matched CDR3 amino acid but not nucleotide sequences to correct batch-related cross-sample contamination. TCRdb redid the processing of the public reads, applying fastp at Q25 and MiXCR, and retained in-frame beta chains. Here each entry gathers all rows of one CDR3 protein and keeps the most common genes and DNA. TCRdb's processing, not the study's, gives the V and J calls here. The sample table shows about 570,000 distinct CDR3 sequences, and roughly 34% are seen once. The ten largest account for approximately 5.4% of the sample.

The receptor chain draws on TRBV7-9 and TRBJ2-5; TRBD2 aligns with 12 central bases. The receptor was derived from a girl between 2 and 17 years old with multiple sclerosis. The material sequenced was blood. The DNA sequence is TGTGCCAGCATCGGACTAGCGGGGAGAGGCAAAGAGACCCAGTACTTC. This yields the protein CASIGLAGRGKETQYF.